The 14 T cell receptor beta chains below come from one sample, sequenced in a study of yellow fever vaccine responses in identical twins. TCRdb processed the RT-PCR reads anew with MiXCR; each CDR3 protein has one entry. The repertoire holds under 3,000 distinct CDR3 sequences, with over 7.5% as singletons. This material consisted of T cells from blood (PBMCs), unsorted or a sorted subset (not recorded which), taken around 2 years after vaccination. These receptors were obtained from a young woman who received the yellow fever vaccine.

By sample fraction, this clonotype is medium-sized. The CDR3 loop is CASSGKTSENYEQYF. The CDR3 DNA follows: TGTGCCAGCAGCGGGAAGACTAGCGAGAACTACGAGCAGTACTTC. The chain has TRBV11-1 and TRBJ2-7, with 8 bases matching TRBD2. This CDR3 has 15 amino acids. Losses at the gene ends were 5 bases for V and 3 bases for J; bases not matched to a gene: 9. Germline loops: CDR1 SGHAT, CDR2 FQDESV (reference sequence).

The chain is built from TRBV11-1 and TRBJ2-1, with 11 nucleotides matching TRBD2. The germline gives CDR1 SGHAT, CDR2 FQDESV (reference sequence). There are 16 residues in the CDR3. Trimming cost V 4 bases and J 4 bases; bases outside gene matches: 6. CDR3 in amino acids: CASSSTSGSRYNEQFF. The CDR3 bases are TGTGCCAGCAGCTCAACTAGCGGGAGTCGTTACAATGAGCAGTTCTTC.

This chain connects TRBV7-2 to TRBJ2-5; unclear D gene. The V end was cut by 3 bases, the J end by 2 bases, with 10 bases between. Germline loops: CDR1 SGHTA, CDR2 FQGNSA. This CDR3 contains 14 residues. This CDR3 is CASSFWQKQETQYF. CDR3 DNA: TGTGCCAGCAGCTTCTGGCAGAAACAAGAGACCCAGTACTTC.

In this sample, this clonotype turned up a few times. The chain has TRBV6-2 or TRBV6-3 and TRBJ2-7; TRBD1 matches at 8 bases. The CDR3 covers 17 residues. Germline loops: CDR1 MNHEY, CDR2 SVGEGT. J gave up 0 bases and V 0 bases, and 7 bases lay outside the gene matches. CDR3 region: CASSYSMDRESSYEQYF. The CDR3 region has the DNA TGTGCCAGCAGTTACTCGATGGACAGGGAGAGCTCCTACGAGCAGTACTTC.

This clonotype is categorized as medium-sized. The genes are TRBV6-2 or TRBV6-3 and TRBJ2-1, with no clear D. Germline lookup yields CDR1 MNHEY and CDR2 SVGEGT. The CDR3 runs 15 residues. Trimming pared 7 bases from V and 5 bases from J, leaving 18 bases between. This chain's CDR3 is CASTSRNRAHNEQFF. CDR3 nucleotide sequence: TGTGCCAGCACTTCCAGGAATAGAGCTCACAATGAGCAGTTCTTC.

This clonotype appeared once. A single base separates this from a much larger clone, so it may be a read error. The rearrangement uses TRBV4-2 and TRBJ2-1; TRBD2 agrees at 12 bases. The length of the CDR3 is 18 residues. Germline CDR1 reads LGHNA; CDR2 reads YNFKEQ. The V gene end was trimmed by 0 bases and the J gene end by 9 bases; junction bases not matched to a gene: 12. The CDR3 reads CASSQDGSSGGVTLEQFF. The CDR3 DNA is TGTGCCAGCAGCCAAGACGGGTCTAGCGGGGGGGTTACCCTTGAGCAGTTCTTC.

This clonotype has only a few counts. The V and J genes are TRBV20-1 and TRBJ2-5, with 7 bases fitting TRBD1. The length of the CDR3 is 14 residues. Germline-derived CDR1 and CDR2 are DFQATT and SNEGSKA (reference sequence). With V trimmed by 3 bases and J by 3 bases, 7 bases remained unmatched. For the CDR3, the DNA is TGCAGTGCTAGGGGACAGTCCCTAAAAGAGACCCAGTACTTC. It translates to CSARGQSLKETQYF.

J is TRBJ2-3 and V is TRBV11-1; D is undetermined. CDR1 and CDR2 from the germline V gene are SGHAT and FQDESV (reference sequence). The CDR3 spans 14 residues. V gave up 4 bases and J gave up 5 bases, with 13 bases separating them. CDR3 in amino acids: CASSSLVLGDTQYF. DNA of the CDR3: TGTGCCAGCAGCTCCCTAGTGCTCGGAGATACGCAGTATTTT.

The rearrangement uses TRBV6-5 and TRBJ2-7; 13 bases fit TRBD2. There are 16 residues in the CDR3. The junction had 9 bases not matched to a gene; V was cut back by 4 bases and J by 6 bases. CDR1 is MNHEY and CDR2 is SVGAGI in the germline V gene. The CDR3 DNA reads TGTGCCAGCAGTTCCGACACTAGCGGGAGGGCTGTCGAGCAGTACTTC. As protein: CASSSDTSGRAVEQYF.

The chain links TRBV7-6 to TRBJ2-3; D is uncertain. Trimming took 1 base from V and 0 from J, leaving 8 bases between them. This CDR3 spans 15 amino acids. Germline values: CDR1 SGHVS, CDR2 FNYEAQ. The CDR3 protein is CASSLGTASTDTQYF. In DNA, the CDR3 is TGTGCCAGCAGCTTAGGCACTGCTAGCACAGATACGCAGTATTTT.

The chain couples TRBV18 to TRBJ2-1; D may be TRBD1 (5 bases). The germline V and J ends were trimmed by 2 bases and 7 bases, with 9 bases remaining between them. Germline CDR1 reads KGHSH; CDR2 reads LQKENI. CDR3 size: 13 residues. CDR3 protein: CASSPIAGNEQFF. DNA of the CDR3: TGTGCCAGCTCACCAATAGCAGGGAATGAGCAGTTCTTC. The full variable domain, completed using reference TRBV18 and TRBJ2-1, is NAGVMQNPRHLVRRRGQEARLRCSPMKGHSHVYWYRQLPEEGLKFMVYLQKENIIDESGMPKERFSAEFPKEGPSILRIQQVVRGDSAAYFCASSPIAGNEQFFGPGTRLTVL.

Only a few counts were recorded for this clonotype. The gene calls are TRBV2 and TRBJ2-7; D perhaps matches TRBD2 (5 bases). This CDR3 has 12 residues. Germline V CDR1 and CDR2: SNHLY, FYNNEI. V was clipped by 10 bases and J by 5 bases, with 15 bases between them. For the CDR3, the DNA is TGTGCCACTCGCGGGCCACGGGACGAGCAGTACTTC. Amino acid sequence: CATRGPRDEQYF. Filled out from reference TRBV2 and TRBJ2-7, the complete variable domain reads EPEVTQTPSHQVTQMGQEVILRCVPISNHLYFYWYRQILGQKVEFLVSFYNNEISEKSEIFDDQFSVERPDGSNFTLKIRSTKLEDSAMYFCATRGPRDEQYFGPGTRLTVT.

Remarks on this clonotype: This may be a read error: a much more frequent sequence differs by one nucleotide. The chain is built from TRBV24-1 and TRBJ2-2, with D uncertain. The CDR3 extends over 15 amino acids. Germline V CDR1 and CDR2: KGHDR, SFDVKD. V was shortened by 4 bases and J by 2 bases, with 10 bases between the two germline ends. The CDR3 here is CATSELPLNTGELFF. The CDR3 nucleotides read TGTGCCACCAGTGAGTTGCCACTTAACACCGGGGAGCTGTTTTTT.

This clonotype ranks as large. This chain connects TRBV10-3 to TRBJ1-5, with D unresolved. Germline V gene lookup returns CDR1 ENHRY and CDR2 SYGVKD. CDR3 length: 13 residues. V lost 2 bases and J lost 4, with 6 bases in between. CDR3 nucleotides: TGTGCCATCAGTGAGGAAGTAAATCAGCCCCAGCATTTT. Residues: CAISEEVNQPQHF.